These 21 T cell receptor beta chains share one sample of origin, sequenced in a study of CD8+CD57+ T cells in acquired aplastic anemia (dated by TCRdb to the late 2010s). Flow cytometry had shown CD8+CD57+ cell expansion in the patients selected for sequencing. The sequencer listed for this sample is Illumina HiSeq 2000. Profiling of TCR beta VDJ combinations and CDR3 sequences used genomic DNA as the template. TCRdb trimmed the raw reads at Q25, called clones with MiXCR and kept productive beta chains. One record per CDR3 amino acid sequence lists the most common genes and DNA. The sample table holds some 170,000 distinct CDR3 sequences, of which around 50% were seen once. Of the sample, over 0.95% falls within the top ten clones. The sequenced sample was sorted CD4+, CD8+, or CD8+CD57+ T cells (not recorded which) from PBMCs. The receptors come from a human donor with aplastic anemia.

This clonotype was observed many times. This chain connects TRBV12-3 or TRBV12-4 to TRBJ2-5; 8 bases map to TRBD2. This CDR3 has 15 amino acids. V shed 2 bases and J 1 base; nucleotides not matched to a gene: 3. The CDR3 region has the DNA TGTGCCAGCAGTTTATCGGGGGGGGCCCAAGAGACCCAGTACTTC. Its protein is CASSLSGGAQETQYF.

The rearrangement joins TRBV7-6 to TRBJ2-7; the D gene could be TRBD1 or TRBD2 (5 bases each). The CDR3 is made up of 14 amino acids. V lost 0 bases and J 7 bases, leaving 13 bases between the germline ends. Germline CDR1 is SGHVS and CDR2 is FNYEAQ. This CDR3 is CASSLARGTQEQYF. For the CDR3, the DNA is TGTGCCAGCAGCTTAGCAAGAGGGACGCAGGAGCAGTACTTC.

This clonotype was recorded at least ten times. In nucleotides, the CDR3 is TGTGCCAGCAGTCCAGGGGAGGTTGAAAAACTGTTTTTT. Translating it yields CASSPGEVEKLFF. The rearrangement uses TRBV2 and TRBJ1-4; D perhaps matches TRBD1 (6 bases). In germline, CDR1 is SNHLY, CDR2 FYNNEI. The V end was cut by 5 bases, the J end by 7 bases, with 11 bases between. CDR3 length: 13 amino acids.

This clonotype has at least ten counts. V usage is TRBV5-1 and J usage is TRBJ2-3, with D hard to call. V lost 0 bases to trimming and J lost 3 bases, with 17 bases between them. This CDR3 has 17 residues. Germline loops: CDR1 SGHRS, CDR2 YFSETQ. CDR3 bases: TGCGCCAGCAGCTTGGACACGGCGGTAATACGTACAGATACGCAGTATTTT. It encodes CASSLDTAVIRTDTQYF.

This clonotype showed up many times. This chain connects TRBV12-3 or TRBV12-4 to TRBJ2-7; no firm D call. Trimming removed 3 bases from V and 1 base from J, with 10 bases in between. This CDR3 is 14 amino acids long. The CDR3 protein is CASSLQSTSYEQYF. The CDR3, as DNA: TGTGCCAGCAGTTTGCAGAGCACTTCCTACGAGCAGTACTTC.

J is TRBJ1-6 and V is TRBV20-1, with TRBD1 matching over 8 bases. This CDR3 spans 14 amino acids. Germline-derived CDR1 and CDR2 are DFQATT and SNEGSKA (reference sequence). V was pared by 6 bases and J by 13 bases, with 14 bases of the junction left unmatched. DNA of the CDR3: TGCAGTGCGCCCTACGCAGGCAGGGGGCATCCCCTCCACTTT. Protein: CSAPYAGRGHPLHF.

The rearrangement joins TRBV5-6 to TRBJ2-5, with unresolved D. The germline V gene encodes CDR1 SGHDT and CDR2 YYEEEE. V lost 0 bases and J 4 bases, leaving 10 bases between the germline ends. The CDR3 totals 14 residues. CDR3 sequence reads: CASSLGPKRETQYF. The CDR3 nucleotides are TGTGCCAGCAGCTTGGGACCTAAGAGAGAGACCCAGTACTTC.

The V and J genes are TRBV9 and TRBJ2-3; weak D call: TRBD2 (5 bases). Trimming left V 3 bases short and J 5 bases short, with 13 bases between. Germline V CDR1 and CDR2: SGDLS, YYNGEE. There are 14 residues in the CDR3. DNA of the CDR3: TGTGCCAGCAGCGGACTCGACCGGGGAGATACGCAGTATTTT. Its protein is CASSGLDRGDTQYF.

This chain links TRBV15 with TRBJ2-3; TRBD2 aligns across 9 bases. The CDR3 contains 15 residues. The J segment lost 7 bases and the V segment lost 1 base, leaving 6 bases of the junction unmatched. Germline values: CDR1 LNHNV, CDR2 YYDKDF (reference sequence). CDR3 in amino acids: CATSRGGRAENTQYF. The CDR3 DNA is TGTGCCACCAGCAGAGGCGGGAGGGCCGAGAATACGCAGTATTTT.

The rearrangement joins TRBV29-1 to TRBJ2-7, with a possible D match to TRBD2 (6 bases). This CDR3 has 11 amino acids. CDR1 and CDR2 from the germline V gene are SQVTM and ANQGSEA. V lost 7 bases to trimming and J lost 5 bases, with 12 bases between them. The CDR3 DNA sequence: TGCAGCGGGGGGAGGAAGGACGAGCAGTACTTC. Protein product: CSGGRKDEQYF.

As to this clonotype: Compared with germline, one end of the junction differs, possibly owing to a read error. CDR3 amino acids: CASSGRSSGNTIYF. CDR3 coding DNA: TGTGCCAGCAGTGGACGGAGCTCTGGAAACACCATATATTTT. The V and J genes are TRBV10-3 and TRBJ1-3; no clear D gene. The CDR3 sequence is 14 residues long. Germline-derived CDR1 and CDR2 are ENHRY and SYGVKD.

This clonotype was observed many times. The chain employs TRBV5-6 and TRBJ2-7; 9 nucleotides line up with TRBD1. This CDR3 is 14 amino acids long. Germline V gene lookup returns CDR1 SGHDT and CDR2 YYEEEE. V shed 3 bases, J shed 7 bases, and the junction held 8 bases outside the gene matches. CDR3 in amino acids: CASSWGQGPREQYF. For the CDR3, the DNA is TGTGCCAGCAGCTGGGGACAGGGCCCAAGGGAGCAGTACTTC.

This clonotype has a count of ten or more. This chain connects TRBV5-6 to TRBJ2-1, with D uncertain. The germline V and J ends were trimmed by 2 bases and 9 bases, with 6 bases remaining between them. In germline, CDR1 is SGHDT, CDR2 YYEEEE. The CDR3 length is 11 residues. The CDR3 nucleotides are TGTGCCAGCAGCTTTACTACTGAGCAGTTCTTC. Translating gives CASSFTTEQFF.

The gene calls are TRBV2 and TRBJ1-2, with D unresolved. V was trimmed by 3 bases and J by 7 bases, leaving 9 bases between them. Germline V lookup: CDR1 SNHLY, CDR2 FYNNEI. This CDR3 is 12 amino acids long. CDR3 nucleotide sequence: TGTGCCAGCAGTGATTCCCTATTTGGCTACACCTTC. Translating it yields CASSDSLFGYTF.

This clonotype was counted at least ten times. The DNA for the CDR3 is TGCAGTGCTCCTCTACTAGGGAGGGAAGAGACCCAGTACTTC. It codes for CSAPLLGREETQYF. The V gene is TRBV20-1, the J gene TRBJ2-5; 7 positions match TRBD2. V shed 5 bases, J shed 3 bases, and the junction held 9 bases outside the gene matches. The CDR3 has 14 residues. Germline CDR1 is DFQATT and CDR2 is SNEGSKA (reference sequence).

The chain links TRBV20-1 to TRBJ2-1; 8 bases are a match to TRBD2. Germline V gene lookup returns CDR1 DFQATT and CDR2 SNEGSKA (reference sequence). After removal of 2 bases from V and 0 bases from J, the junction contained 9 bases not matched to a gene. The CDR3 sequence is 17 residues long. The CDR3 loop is CSARKAGVLISYNEQFF. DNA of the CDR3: TGCAGTGCTAGAAAAGCGGGAGTTTTAATCTCCTACAATGAGCAGTTCTTC.

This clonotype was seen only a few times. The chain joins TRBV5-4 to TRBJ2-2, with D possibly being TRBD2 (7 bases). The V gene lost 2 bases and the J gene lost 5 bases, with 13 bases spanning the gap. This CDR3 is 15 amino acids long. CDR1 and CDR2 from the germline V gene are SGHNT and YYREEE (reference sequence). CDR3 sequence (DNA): TGTGCCAGCAGCTTCCTAGGGGGGGGGACCGGGGAGCTGTTTTTT. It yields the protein CASSFLGGGTGELFF.

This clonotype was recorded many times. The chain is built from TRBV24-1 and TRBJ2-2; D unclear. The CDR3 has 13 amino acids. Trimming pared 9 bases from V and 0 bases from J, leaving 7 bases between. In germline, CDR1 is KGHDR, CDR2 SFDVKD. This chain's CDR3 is CATAVSNTGELFF. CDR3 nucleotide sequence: TGTGCCACCGCTGTATCGAACACCGGGGAGCTGTTTTTT.

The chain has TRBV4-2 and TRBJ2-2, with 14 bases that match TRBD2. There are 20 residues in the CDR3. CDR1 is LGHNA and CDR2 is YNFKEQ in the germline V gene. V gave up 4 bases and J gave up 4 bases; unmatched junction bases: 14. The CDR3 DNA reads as TGTGCCAGCAGCCTACAGTACCCGGGACTAGCGGGAGAGAGCACCGGGGAGCTGTTTTTT. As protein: CASSLQYPGLAGESTGELFF.

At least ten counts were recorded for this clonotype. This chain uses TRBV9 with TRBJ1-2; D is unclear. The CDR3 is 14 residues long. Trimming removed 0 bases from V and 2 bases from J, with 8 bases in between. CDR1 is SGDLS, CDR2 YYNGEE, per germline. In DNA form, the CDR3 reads TGTGCCAGCAGCGTAGGAGATACCAACTATGGCTACACCTTC. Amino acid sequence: CASSVGDTNYGYTF.

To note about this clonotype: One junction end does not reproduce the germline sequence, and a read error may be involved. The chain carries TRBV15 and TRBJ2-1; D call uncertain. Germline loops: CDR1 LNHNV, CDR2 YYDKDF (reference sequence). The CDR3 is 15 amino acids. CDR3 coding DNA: TGTGCCATCAGCAGAGACACTGGGGCCTACAATGAGCAGTTCTTC. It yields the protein CAISRDTGAYNEQFF.